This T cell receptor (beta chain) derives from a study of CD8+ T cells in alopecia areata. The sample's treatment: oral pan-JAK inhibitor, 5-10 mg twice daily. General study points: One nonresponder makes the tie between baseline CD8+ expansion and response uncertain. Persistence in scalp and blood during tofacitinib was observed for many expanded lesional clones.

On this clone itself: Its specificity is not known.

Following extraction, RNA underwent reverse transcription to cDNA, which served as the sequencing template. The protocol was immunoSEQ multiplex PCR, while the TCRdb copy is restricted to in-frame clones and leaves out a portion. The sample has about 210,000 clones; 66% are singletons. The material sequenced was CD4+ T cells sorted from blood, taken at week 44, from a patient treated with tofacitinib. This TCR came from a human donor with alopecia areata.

CDR3 in DNA: TGTGCCAGCAGCCCCGGTGCCCCCCCAGACACCTTC. This codes for CASSPGAPPDTF. The J gene is TRBJ1-2, the V gene TRBV5-6; unclear D gene. CDR3 length: 12 residues. The V end lost 4 bases, the J end lost 12 bases, and 16 bases lay between the germline ends. Germline-derived CDR1 and CDR2 are SGHDT and YYEEEE.